This TCR beta chain was profiled in a study of identical twins. General study results and limits: Zero-insertion analyses might be partly confounded by invariant T cells like MAIT and iNKT. Models underestimated how often monozygotic twins shared out-of-frame TCR alpha.

The germline gives CDR1 DFQATT, CDR2 SNEGSKA (reference sequence). There are 13 residues in the CDR3. Trimming took off 0 bases at V and 7 bases at J, with 13 bases between the two ends. One entry per CDR3 protein results from TCRdb running MiXCR on the 5' RACE reads. The sample has about 530,000 distinct CDR3 sequences; approximately 14% are singletons. The table lists this clonotype with a few counts. Its cognate antigen is unknown. This same sample was also taken into another study, of yellow fever vaccine responses in identical twins.

V gene TRBV20-1 combines with J gene TRBJ2-7; tentatively, D is TRBD1 or TRBD2 (6 bases each). This receptor was identified in a woman between 18 and 29 years old in good health. Sequences were obtained from CD4+ T cells sorted from blood. The CDR3 DNA is TGCAGTGCTAGAGATCCGGGGGCTTGGGAGCAGTACTTC. Translated: CSARDPGAWEQYF.